The 23 T cell receptor beta chains presented below share a single source sample, sequenced in a study of T cell changes during pregnancy in multiple sclerosis. Clones were sequenced by immunoSEQ multiplex PCR, and TCRdb holds only the in-frame ones, with some missing. Here the sample spans about 64,000 clones, 90% being singletons. This sample comprised peripheral blood, obtained in the second trimester of pregnancy. These receptors all stem from a female donor in good health, enrolled as a control in a pregnancy study.

This chain links TRBV19 with TRBJ2-2; D call uncertain. CDR3 size: 12 residues. The germline gives CDR1 LNHDA, CDR2 SQIVND (reference sequence). V lost 5 bases and J lost 6, with 7 bases in between. The CDR3 DNA sequence: TGTGCCAGTAGTGGCCACCCCGGGGAGCTGTTTTTT. Amino acid sequence: CASSGHPGELFF.

The rearrangement uses TRBV5-1 and TRBJ2-7; D is unresolved. The germline CDR1 and CDR2 sequences are SGHRS and YFSETQ. This CDR3 is built from 13 residues. V was shortened by 2 bases and J by 0 bases, with 6 bases between the two germline ends. CDR3 bases: TGCGCCAGCAGCTTTGATAGCTCCTACGAGCAGTACTTC. Protein: CASSFDSSYEQYF.

This clone was seen just once. The gene calls are TRBV9 and TRBJ2-5; possible D gene TRBD2, 5 bases. This CDR3 is built from 14 residues. The ends were cut back, 4 bases at V and 3 bases at J, with 13 bases in the middle. Germline assignment: CDR1 SGDLS and CDR2 YYNGEE. CDR3 coding DNA: TGTGCCAGCAGCCCTCCACGGGGTGAAGAGACCCAGTACTTC. Encoded protein: CASSPPRGEETQYF.

The gene calls are TRBV7-9 and TRBJ2-7; 9 bases map to TRBD2. CDR1 and CDR2 (germline): SEHNR, FQNEAQ (reference sequence). Trimming cost V 7 bases and J 6 bases; bases outside gene matches: 13. The CDR3 totals 15 residues. The DNA for the CDR3 is TGTGCCAGCATCCATTCAGCGGGAGGAGCGGGCGAGCAGTACTTC. It encodes CASIHSAGGAGEQYF.

This chain connects TRBV19 to TRBJ1-2; maybe TRBD1 (5 bases). V lost 0 bases to trimming and J lost 10 bases, with 15 bases between them. There are 14 residues in the CDR3. From germline, CDR1 is LNHDA and CDR2 SQIVND (reference sequence). The CDR3 DNA sequence: TGTGCCAGTAGTATAGATCTGGGACTACAAGTCTACACCTTC. As protein: CASSIDLGLQVYTF.

This clone showed up just a few times. V gene TRBV11-1 combines with J gene TRBJ1-1; possible D gene TRBD1, 6 bases. CDR1 is SGHAT, CDR2 FQDESV, per germline (reference sequence). V lost 5 bases, J lost 4 bases, and 14 bases lay in between. CDR3 size: 14 residues. The CDR3 DNA reads as TGTGCCAGCAGCCTTCAGACAGGAGGCACTGAAGCTTTCTTT. Its protein is CASSLQTGGTEAFF.

The chain has TRBV10-3 and TRBJ1-2; no clear D gene. This CDR3 spans 13 amino acids. V lost 0 bases to trimming and J lost 3 bases, with 5 bases between them. From germline, CDR1 is ENHRY and CDR2 SYGVKD. CDR3 amino acids: CAISESQDYGYTF. The CDR3 DNA is TGTGCCATCAGTGAGTCCCAGGACTATGGCTACACCTTC.

The chain recombines TRBV29-1 with TRBJ2-2; D may be TRBD2 (5 bases). CDR1 SQVTM and CDR2 ANQGSEA come from the germline V gene. Trimming took off 6 bases at V and 0 bases at J, with 11 bases between the two ends. CDR3 length equals 14 residues. The CDR3 nucleotides are TGCAGCGTAGGAACCGGGACGAACACCGGGGAGCTGTTTTTT. Protein sequence: CSVGTGTNTGELFF.

V usage is TRBV27 and J usage is TRBJ2-3; TRBD2 matches 11 bases. V was clipped by 6 bases and J by 7 bases; unmatched bases: 12. The CDR3 is 16 residues long. Germline V gives CDR1 MNHEY, CDR2 SMNVEV (reference sequence). The CDR3, as DNA: TGTGCCAGCAGGCCTAAACTAGCGGGAGAGTCGTATACGCAGTATTTT. Its translation: CASRPKLAGESYTQYF.

This clone was seen a single time. The CDR3, as DNA: TGTGCCAGCAGCTCCATACTATTGAACAGGGGCGAGCAGTTCTTC. Translation gives CASSSILLNRGEQFF. The J gene is TRBJ2-1, the V gene TRBV13, with 7 bases matching TRBD1. The J segment lost 10 bases and the V segment lost 4 bases, leaving 13 bases of the junction unmatched. Germline V CDR1 and CDR2: PRHDT, FYEKMQ (reference sequence). This CDR3 region has 15 residues.

The rearrangement uses TRBV30 and TRBJ2-4; 8 nucleotides agree with TRBD2. CDR3 length: 15 amino acids. Per the germline V gene, CDR1 is GTSNPN and CDR2 is SVGIG (reference sequence). The trim removed 4 bases at V and 3 bases at J, leaving 8 bases unmatched. CDR3 DNA: TGTGCCTGGAAGAGACGAACTAGCGGCAAAAACATTCAGTACTTC. This codes for CAWKRRTSGKNIQYF.

The V call is TRBV5-4, the J call TRBJ2-6; D not certain. Germline V lookup: CDR1 SGHNT, CDR2 YYREEE (reference sequence). The CDR3 consists of 14 residues. The V end lost 7 bases, the J end lost 2 bases, and 10 bases lay between the germline ends. The CDR3 nucleotides read TGTGCCAGCCGGAAGGCGGCTGGGGCCAACGTCCTGACTTTC. Translation gives CASRKAAGANVLTF.

This rearrangement joins TRBV6-5 to TRBJ2-3, with 8 bases aligning to TRBD2. V dropped 6 bases and J dropped 4; count of bases not matched to a gene: 6. The CDR3 runs 14 residues. CDR1 is MNHEY and CDR2 is SVGAGI in the germline V gene. The CDR3 nucleotides read TGTGCCAGCAGCCCAGCGGGAGCGGCAGATACGCAGTATTTT. This gives the protein CASSPAGAADTQYF.

As concerns this clone: Other DNA variants within this sample encode the same CDR3. The chain combines TRBV7-2 with TRBJ1-5; TRBD1 might be the D (5 bases). Trimming left V 6 bases short and J 5 bases short, with 11 bases between. CDR3 length: 13 amino acids. Germline lookup yields CDR1 SGHTA and CDR2 FQGNSA. The chain's CDR3 is CASSIRGDQPQHF. CDR3 sequence (DNA): TGTGCCAGCAGTATTCGGGGGGATCAGCCCCAGCATTTT.

The CDR3 protein is CASSLAGQGDTQYF. For the CDR3, the DNA is TGTGCCAGCAGCCTAGCGGGACAAGGAGATACGCAGTATTTT. The rearrangement joins TRBV2 to TRBJ2-3, with 9 nucleotides matching TRBD2. The CDR3 length is 14 residues. J gave up 5 bases and V 6 bases, and 6 bases lay outside the gene matches. From germline, CDR1 is SNHLY and CDR2 FYNNEI.

The rearrangement links TRBV9 to TRBJ1-3; D not resolved. There are 14 residues in the CDR3. The germline gives CDR1 SGDLS, CDR2 YYNGEE. Trimming removed 0 bases from V and 2 bases from J, with 6 bases in between. CDR3 sequence (DNA): TGTGCCAGCAGCGTAGCCGGTCCTGGAAACACCATATATTTT. Its protein product is CASSVAGPGNTIYF. Based on the CDR3 plus reference TRBV9 and TRBJ1-3, the full variable domain is DSGVTQTPKHLITATGQRVTLRCSPRSGDLSVYWYQQSLDQGLQFLIQYYNGEERAKGNILERFSAQQFPDLHSELNLSSLELGDSALYFCASSVAGPGNTIYFGEGSWLTVV.

The chain combines TRBV11-2 with TRBJ2-3; the D gene is possibly TRBD1 (5 bases). Trimming took 0 bases from V and 1 from J, leaving 14 bases between them. Per the germline V gene, CDR1 is SGHAT and CDR2 is FQNNGV. CDR3 length equals 17 residues. The CDR3 DNA sequence: TGTGCCAGCAGCTTAGAGGTTTGGGGCTGGGGCACAGATACGCAGTATTTT. This gives the protein CASSLEVWGWGTDTQYF.

The rearrangement uses TRBV4-2 and TRBJ1-2, with 8 bases lining up with TRBD1. CDR3 size: 15 residues. Germline CDR1 and CDR2: LGHNA and YNFKEQ. Trimming cost V 3 bases and J 4 bases; bases outside gene matches: 7. The DNA for the CDR3 is TGTGCCAGCAGCCAGGCCCGGACAGGGAGCTATGGCTACACCTTC. This encodes CASSQARTGSYGYTF.

The rearrangement uses TRBV15 and TRBJ2-2, with 7 positions matching TRBD1. The J segment lost 3 bases and the V segment lost 0 bases, leaving 4 bases of the junction unmatched. The CDR3 runs to 16 residues. The germline gives CDR1 LNHNV, CDR2 YYDKDF (reference sequence). Written as DNA, the CDR3 is TGTGCCACCAGCAGAGACACGACAGGGTACACCGGGGAGCTGTTTTTT. Translating it yields CATSRDTTGYTGELFF.

This chain uses TRBV7-2 with TRBJ2-1; 16 bases line up with TRBD2. The CDR3 totals 19 residues. V was pared by 2 bases and J by 9 bases, with 13 bases of the junction left unmatched. In germline, CDR1 is SGHTA, CDR2 FQGNSA. CDR3 protein: CASSLPHPGLAGGKGEQFF. The CDR3 bases are TGTGCCAGCAGCTTACCACACCCGGGACTAGCGGGAGGGAAGGGTGAGCAGTTCTTC.

The chain employs TRBV27 and TRBJ2-1, with D maybe TRBD2 (6 bases). The V end lost 7 bases, the J end lost 9 bases, and 19 bases lay between the germline ends. The germline V gene encodes CDR1 MNHEY and CDR2 SMNVEV (reference sequence). CDR3 size: 14 residues. The CDR3 sequence: CASTLTSGVTEQFF. Here the CDR3 DNA reads TGTGCCAGCACCCTAACCTCGGGGGTAACTGAGCAGTTCTTC.

V usage is TRBV5-6 and J usage is TRBJ2-3; D ambiguous. V lost 1 base and J lost 6, with 6 bases in between. The CDR3 loop spans 12 amino acids. Germline CDR1 reads SGHDT; CDR2 reads YYEEEE. CDR3 region: CASSLISDTQYF. As DNA, the CDR3 is TGTGCCAGCAGCTTGATTTCGGATACGCAGTATTTT.

The chain uses TRBV2 and TRBJ1-1; 10 nucleotides match TRBD1. The germline CDR1 and CDR2 sequences are SNHLY and FYNNEI. The CDR3 runs to 18 residues. Unmatched junction bases numbered 13, after V lost 6 bases and J lost 0 bases. This CDR3 reads CASRRAGTGVLMNTEAFF. Written as DNA, the CDR3 is TGTGCCAGCAGACGGGCCGGGACAGGGGTCCTTATGAACACTGAAGCTTTCTTT.